Listed below are T cell receptor beta chains from one sample, sequenced in a study of cytomegalovirus exposure and HLA in healthy donors. The assay was immunoSEQ multiplex PCR, and TCRdb's table has in-frame clones only and misses some. Of some 150,000 clones listed, around 79% are singletons. The sequenced material came from PBMCs. These receptors all come from a woman aged 25 to 39 in good health and CMV-seronegative. Both conserved end residues are trimmed from each CDR3. Fields, in order: CDR3 protein, clone size, J gene, V gene. Size values are once, few and many counts, or a class for expanded clones, and some rows have none.

CDR3: ASSNSLRNSNQPQH
size: -
J: TRBJ1-5
V: TRBV6-5

CDR3: ATRLAGVEQY
size: -
J: TRBJ2-7
V: TRBV10-2

CDR3: ASSVGSSGGHNEQF
size: -
J: TRBJ2-1
V: TRBV9

CDR3: ASGGGGVNEQF
size: -
J: TRBJ2-1
V: TRBV2

CDR3: ASSLGHRQETQY
size: -
J: TRBJ2-5
V: TRBV5-1

CDR3: ASSAGRAGNTIY
size: few
J: TRBJ1-3
V: TRBV10-1

CDR3: ATSRDSGTGQR
size: -
J: TRBJ2-7
V: TRBV15

CDR3: ASSPSTGPDEQY
size: -
J: TRBJ2-7
V: TRBV27

CDR3: ASSIGRGDTQY
size: -
J: TRBJ2-3
V: TRBV19

CDR3: ASSHWTGFYGYT
size: -
J: TRBJ1-2
V: TRBV4-1